These T cell receptor beta chains were read from a single sample in a study of shared clonotypes between healthy human individuals. Sequencing was performed with immunoSEQ multiplex PCR; in TCRdb, only in-frame clones are kept and a portion is missing. The data contain 2 million to 3 million clones, roughly 93% of them seen just once; the ten biggest clones take up about 0.39%. Sample: naive CD4+ T cells from PBMCs. The receptors derive from a man between 18 and 29 years old in good health. Some clones in this sample may be carry-over from other donors' samples. Each CDR3 is given with its conserved first and last residue. A D gene is named only where the DNA matches it firmly. Only some rows state a clone size, as once, few, many or a class for expanded clones.

j_call clone_size v_call d_call cdr3_nt cdr3_aa
TRBJ1-2 - TRBV27 TRBD1 TGTGCCAGCGGACACCGGGACAGGGGGTTCCCCTATGGCTACACCTTC CASGHRDRGFPYGYTF
TRBJ1-5 - TRBV21-1 - TGTGCCAGCGCTGAGGACAGGGGGAATCAGCCCCAGCATTTT CASAEDRGNQPQHF
TRBJ2-3 - TRBV5-1 - TGCGCCAGCAGCTTGGCCATAGGGCTCATAAGCACAGATACGCAGTATTTT CASSLAIGLISTDTQYF
TRBJ2-7 - TRBV5-1 - TGCGCCAGCAGCTACACCTCTACCTACGAGCAGTACTTC CASSYTSTYEQYF
TRBJ2-1 - TRBV28 - TGTGCCAGCAGTGGACTGTCCTCTAGCTCCTACAATGAGCAGTTCTTC CASSGLSSSSYNEQFF
TRBJ2-7 - TRBV18 - TGTGCCAGCTCACCGACTAGGGGCGAGCAGTACTTC CASSPTRGEQYF
TRBJ1-1 few TRBV6-5 TRBD1 TGTGCCAGCAGCGGACAGGGGTCGAACACTGAAGCTTTCTTT CASSGQGSNTEAFF
TRBJ2-4 - TRBV5-6 - TGTGCCAGCAGCACTGGCCCATACGCCAAAAACATTCAGTACTTC CASSTGPYAKNIQYF
TRBJ1-2 - TRBV27 TRBD1 TGTGCCAGCAGTTCGACAGGGCGCTATGGCTACACCTTC CASSSTGRYGYTF
TRBJ2-7 - TRBV14 - TGTGCCAGCAGCCAAGCCGGCCTATTCTACGAGCAGTACTTC CASSQAGLFYEQYF
TRBJ1-4 - TRBV28 - TGTGCCAGCAGTTTGGGGGGGCGGGTAGAAAAACTGTTTTTT CASSLGGRVEKLFF
TRBJ2-1 - TRBV27 TRBD2 TGTGCCAGCAGTTTTCGGATAGTAGGCGGGAGGGCCAACAATGAGCAGTTCTTC CASSFRIVGGRANNEQFF
TRBJ1-6 - TRBV11-2 TRBD1 TGTGCCAGCAGTCTTAGCGCACAGGGGTATAATTCACCCCTCCACTTT CASSLSAQGYNSPLHF
TRBJ1-4 - TRBV2 - TGTGCCAGCAGATTAGGACGGGCTGGCGAAAAACTGTTTTTT CASRLGRAGEKLFF
TRBJ1-4 - TRBV4-3 - TGCGCCAGCAGCCAAGCGGTTGGTGAAAAACTGTTTTTT CASSQAVGEKLFF
TRBJ1-1 - TRBV27 - TGTGCCAGCCAACCCCTGAGAAACACTGAAGCTTTCTTT CASQPLRNTEAFF
TRBJ2-3 - TRBV2 TRBD2 TGTGCCAGCAGCTCTAGACTAGCGGGACGCACAGATACGCAGTATTTT CASSSRLAGRTDTQYF
TRBJ2-2 - TRBV19 TRBD1 TGTGCCAGTAGTTCGCGGACAGGGCAAAACACCGGGGAGCTGTTTTTT CASSSRTGQNTGELFF
TRBJ2-7 - TRBV28 TRBD2 TGTGCCAGCAGTTTGGCTGGCGGGAGGTACGAGCAGTACTTC CASSLAGGRYEQYF
TRBJ1-5 - TRBV19 TRBD1 TGTGCCAGTAGTTTCCTCAGGGGGCACGAGCAGCCCCAGCATTTT CASSFLRGHEQPQHF
TRBJ2-1 once TRBV5-1 TRBD2 TGCGCCAGCAGCTCGGGGCTAGCGGGAGCAAATGAGCAGTTCTTC CASSSGLAGANEQFF
TRBJ2-7 - TRBV28 TRBD2 TGTGCCAGCACCCTCACTGGGCCTAGCGGGAGGAGGGACCCCTACGAGCAGTACTTC CASTLTGPSGRRDPYEQYF
TRBJ1-2 - TRBV19 - TGTGCCAGTAGCCTGGGTGGCAGTAACTATGGCTACACCTTC CASSLGGSNYGYTF
TRBJ1-2 - TRBV30 - TGTGCCTGGAGTGGGGCGGACCGATGGCGTGGCTACACCTTC CAWSGADRWRGYTF
TRBJ1-1 - TRBV19 - TGTGCCACGAAACTCGCACGGGGTCGGGATAGCACTGAAGCTTTCTTT CATKLARGRDSTEAFF
TRBJ2-7 - TRBV7-2 - TGTGCCAGCAGCCTCACCGGGACATCCTACGAGCAGTACTTC CASSLTGTSYEQYF
TRBJ1-3 - TRBV29-1 - TGCAGCGTCACACTAGACAGGATCGCTGGAAACACCATATATTTT CSVTLDRIAGNTIYF
TRBJ1-2 - TRBV5-1 TRBD1 TGCGCCAGCAGCTCGCAGACAGGGGGCTCTAACTATGGCTACACCTTC CASSSQTGGSNYGYTF
TRBJ2-5 - TRBV9 - TGTGCCAGCAGCGTATTACCCCAAGAGACCCAGTACTTC CASSVLPQETQYF
TRBJ1-3 - TRBV30 - TGTGCCTGGAGGGCGAACCGTGGGGCTAGGATTGGAAACACCATATATTTT CAWRANRGARIGNTIYF
TRBJ1-5 - TRBV5-4 - TGTGCCAGCAGCTTGGCGGTTAGCAATCAGCCCCAGCATTTT CASSLAVSNQPQHF
TRBJ2-2 - TRBV6-1 TRBD1 TGTGCCAGCAGTCGGGACAGGGGGCTGGCCGGGGAGCTGTTTTTT CASSRDRGLAGELFF
TRBJ2-3 - TRBV9 - TGTGCCAGCAGCGTAGACGTCGGGATTAGCACAGATACGCAGTATTTT CASSVDVGISTDTQYF
TRBJ2-1 - TRBV28 TRBD2 TGTGCCAGCAGACCACGGGGCTCTAGCGGGGGCACCTACAATGAGCAGTTCTTC CASRPRGSSGGTYNEQFF
TRBJ1-1 - TRBV23-1 - TGCGCCAGACCCCAGGTTTTGTTGGCGAACACTGAAGCTTTCTTT CARPQVLLANTEAFF
TRBJ1-4 - TRBV28 - TGTGCCAGCACCCTTCGGGGGTCGTCAAGGGAAAAACTGTTTTTT CASTLRGSSREKLFF
TRBJ2-7 - TRBV7-6 TRBD2 TGTGCCAGCAGCCCTCGACTAGCTAAAAGGAGCTCCTACGAGCAGTACTTC CASSPRLAKRSSYEQYF
TRBJ2-5 - TRBV19 - TGTGCCAGTAGTGGATCGATGGAGACCCAGTACTTC CASSGSMETQYF
TRBJ2-5 - TRBV11-3 TRBD2 TGTGCCAGCAGCTTAGGAGGGCTAGCGGGGCCAGAGACCCAGTACTTC CASSLGGLAGPETQYF
TRBJ1-1 once TRBV27 - TGTGCCAGCCCAAATTTTAGACAGGCCACCAACACTGAAGCTTTCTTT CASPNFRQATNTEAFF
TRBJ1-1 - TRBV28 - TGTGCCAGCAGTTTACCAGGTTTGAACACTGAAGCTTTCTTT CASSLPGLNTEAFF
TRBJ1-5 - TRBV28 TRBD1 TGTGCCAGCAGGGCTAGCAGGGGGCCTGTTCAGCCCCAGCATTTT CASRASRGPVQPQHF
TRBJ2-5 - TRBV5-1 TRBD2 TGCGCCAGCATCCAGGGTAGCGGGGCCGAGCAGACCCAGTACTTC CASIQGSGAEQTQYF
TRBJ2-2 - TRBV5-5 - TGTGCCAGCAGCTTGGCTACCAGGGCTAACACCGGGGAGCTGTTTTTT CASSLATRANTGELFF
TRBJ1-6 - TRBV6-1 - TGTGCCAGCAGTGAAGGGGATTCACCCCTCCACTTT CASSEGDSPLHF
TRBJ2-2 - TRBV21-1 - TGTGCCAGCAGCAAAGGAGGCAGGGTACGGCTAGACACCGGGGAGCTGTTTTTT CASSKGGRVRLDTGELFF
TRBJ2-1 - TRBV25-1 - TGTGCCAGCATCCCCTCTGGAGGCAATGAGCAGTTCTTC CASIPSGGNEQFF
TRBJ1-4 - TRBV4-3 - TGCGCCAGCAGCCAGGATATAACTAGGGGAAAACTGTTTTTT CASSQDITRGKLFF
TRBJ1-2 - TRBV28 - TGTGCCAGCAGTACCGGTTTAGTGGGCTACACCTTC CASSTGLVGYTF
TRBJ1-2 - TRBV5-6 TRBD1 TGTGCCAGCAGCGTCGACAGGGGCGACTATGGCTACACCTTC CASSVDRGDYGYTF
TRBJ1-1 - TRBV9 TRBD1 TGTGCCAGCAGCCCAGGGACAGGGAGGAACACTGAAGCTTTCTTT CASSPGTGRNTEAFF
TRBJ2-7 - TRBV30 - TGTGCCTGGAGTGGGGAAGCGTCTATCGAGCAGTACTTC CAWSGEASIEQYF
TRBJ1-4 - TRBV29-1 - TGCAGCGTCTCACAGCGTAATGAAAAACTGTTTTTT CSVSQRNEKLFF